This TCR beta chain comes out of a study of cytomegalovirus exposure and HLA in healthy donors. About this clone: Its antigen remains unidentified.

60 Vbeta and 13 Jbeta primers were used in PCR. The repertoire was sequenced with immunoSEQ multiplex PCR; TCRdb's copy has only in-frame clones and lacks some. The table lists just over 60,000 clones. Germline V gene data show CDR1 as SGHVS and CDR2 as FNYEAQ. V was trimmed by 1 base and J by 0 bases, leaving 10 bases between them. The CDR3 runs 16 residues. Study-wide points: The sole available immune exposure information was CMV serostatus. Previous analysis showed most TCR beta V segments were productive about 87% or about 30% of the time.

The TCR originated in a man under 40 in good health and CMV-seropositive. The sample comprised PBMCs. J is TRBJ1-3 and V is TRBV7-6; D remains ambiguous. CDR3 nucleotide sequence: TGTGCCAGCAGCTTAGGAGGAGTTACCTCTGGAAACACCATATATTTT. This translates into CASSLGGVTSGNTIYF.